This TCR beta chain emerged from a study of tumor and adjacent non-tumor tissue in lung cancer. This sample's RNA came from whole unsorted tissue. Distant lung tissue was collected more than 3 cm away from the tumor edge. Germline V gene data show CDR1 as DFQATT and CDR2 as SNEGSKA (reference sequence). V was trimmed by 5 bases and J by 1 base, leaving 20 bases between them. The CDR3 consists of 16 residues. A modified ARM-PCR protocol with three rounds of nested PCR amplified TCRbeta. From the multiplex PCR reads, TCRdb called clonotypes with MiXCR, one entry per CDR3 protein. Altogether 90,000 to 100,000 distinct CDR3 sequences are present, 80% being singletons, with the ten largest covering more than 30%. Whole-study results and caveats: Top 100 clones took a larger repertoire share in normal lung. TCR diversity was significantly greater in tumor than normal lung tissue.

As concerns this clonotype: Its antigen is unidentified.

The sequence was obtained from a man aged 55 to 70 with small cell lung cancer. The sequencing input was distant non-tumor lung tissue. The chain uses TRBV20-1 and TRBJ2-5, with a weak D call TRBD2 (6 bases). Written as DNA, the CDR3 is TGCAGTGCTGAAACCGGGAGTAGTGGGGGCCAAGAGACCCAGTACTTC. Translating gives CSAETGSSGGQETQYF.